The clone carrying this T cell receptor (beta chain) was seen repeatedly, ten times or more. Its antigen is as yet unknown. TCRdb re-called the multiplex PCR reads through MiXCR, storing one row per CDR3 protein. The sample lists over 150,000 distinct CDR3 sequences; roughly 31% were seen once. Unmatched junction bases numbered 2, after V lost 4 bases and J lost 5 bases. Germline assignment: CDR1 GTSNPN and CDR2 SVGIG (reference sequence). This CDR3 region has 13 residues. The lymph nodes were axillary draining lymph nodes from breast cancer patients. The data were taken from a study of breast tumors, draining lymph nodes, adjacent tissues. Study-level points and caveats: Tumors had less TCR diversity than lymph nodes, more than nontumor tissue. Tumor and nontumor repertoires were significantly more similar in luminal-like than in basal-like breast cancer. Tumor T cell lymph node origin was a supported hypothesis, not proven.

What was sequenced was axillary lymph node tissue. The receptor was isolated from a female donor with breast cancer. Some clones in this sample may be carry-over from other donors' samples. The chain couples TRBV30 to TRBJ1-6, with 7 bases that match TRBD1. CDR3 protein: CAWNRGNNSPLHF. CDR3 nucleotide sequence: TGTGCCTGGAACAGGGGAAATAATTCACCCCTCCACTTT.